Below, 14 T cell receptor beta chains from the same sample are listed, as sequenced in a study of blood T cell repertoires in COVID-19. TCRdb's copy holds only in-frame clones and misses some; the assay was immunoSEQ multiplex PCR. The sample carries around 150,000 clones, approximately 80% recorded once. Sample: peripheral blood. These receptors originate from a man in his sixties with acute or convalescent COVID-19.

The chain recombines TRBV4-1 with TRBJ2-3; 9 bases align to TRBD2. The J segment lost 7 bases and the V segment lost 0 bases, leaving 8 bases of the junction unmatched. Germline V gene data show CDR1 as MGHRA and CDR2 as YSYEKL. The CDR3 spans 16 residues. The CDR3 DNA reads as TGCGCCAGCAGCCAAGATCCCCTAGCGGGGAAAAATACGCAGTATTTT. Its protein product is CASSQDPLAGKNTQYF.

CDR3 region: CASSLPGQGQFF. The CDR3 DNA sequence: TGTGCCAGCAGTCTACCGGGACAGGGGCAGTTCTTC. The chain recombines TRBV6-2 or TRBV6-3 with TRBJ2-1; 9 nucleotides line up with TRBD1. This CDR3 contains 12 residues. J lost 12 bases, V lost 5 bases, and 5 bases had no gene match. Germline V gene data show CDR1 as MNHEY and CDR2 as SVGEGT.

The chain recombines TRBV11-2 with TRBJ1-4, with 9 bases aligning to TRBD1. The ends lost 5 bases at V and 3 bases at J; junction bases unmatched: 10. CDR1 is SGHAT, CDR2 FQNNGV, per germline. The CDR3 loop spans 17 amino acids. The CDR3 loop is CASSIQTGGHPNEKLFF. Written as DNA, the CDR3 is TGTGCCAGCAGCATCCAGACAGGGGGTCACCCTAATGAAAAACTGTTTTTT. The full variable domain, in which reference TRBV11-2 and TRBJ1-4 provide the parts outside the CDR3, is EAGVAQSPRYKIIEKRQSVAFWCNPISGHATLYWYQQILGQGPKLLIQFQNNGVVDDSQLPKDRFSAERLKGVDSTLKIQPAKLEDSAVYLCASSIQTGGHPNEKLFFGSGTQLSVL.

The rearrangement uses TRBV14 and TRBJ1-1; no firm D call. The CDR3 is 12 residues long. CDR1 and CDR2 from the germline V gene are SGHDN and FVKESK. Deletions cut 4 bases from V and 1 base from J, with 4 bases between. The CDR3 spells CASSRGNTEAFF. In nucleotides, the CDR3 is TGTGCCAGCAGCCGAGGGAACACTGAAGCTTTCTTT.

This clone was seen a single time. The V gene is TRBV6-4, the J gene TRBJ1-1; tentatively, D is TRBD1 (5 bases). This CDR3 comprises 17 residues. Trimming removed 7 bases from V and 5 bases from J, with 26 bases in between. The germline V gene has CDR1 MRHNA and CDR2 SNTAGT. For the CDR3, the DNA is TGTGCCAGCAACTCTTGCGCGCAGGGCTCGTTGGAGACTGAAGCTTTCTTT. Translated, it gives CASNSCAQGSLETEAFF.

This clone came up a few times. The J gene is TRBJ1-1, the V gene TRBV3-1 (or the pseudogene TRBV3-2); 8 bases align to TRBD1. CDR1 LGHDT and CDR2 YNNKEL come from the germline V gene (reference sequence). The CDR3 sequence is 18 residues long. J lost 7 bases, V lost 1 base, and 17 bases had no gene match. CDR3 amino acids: CASSQGLRAGGKGDEAFF. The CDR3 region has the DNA TGTGCCAGCAGCCAAGGCCTTCGCGCAGGGGGCAAAGGGGATGAAGCTTTCTTT.

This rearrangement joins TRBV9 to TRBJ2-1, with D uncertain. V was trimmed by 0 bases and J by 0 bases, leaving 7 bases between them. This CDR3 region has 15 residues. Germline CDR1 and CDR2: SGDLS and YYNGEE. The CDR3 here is CASSVAWASYNEQFF. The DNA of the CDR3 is TGTGCCAGCAGCGTAGCGTGGGCCTCCTACAATGAGCAGTTCTTC.

This CDR3 is CASSEASGGRKGYGYTF. DNA for the CDR3: TGTGCCAGCAGTGAAGCGTCGGGGGGCCGGAAGGGCTATGGCTACACCTTC. The genes are TRBV6-1 and TRBJ1-2; weak D call: TRBD1 (6 bases). The CDR3 has 17 amino acids. The germline V gene encodes CDR1 MNHNS and CDR2 SASEGT. The ends were cut back, 0 bases at V and 4 bases at J, with 18 bases in the middle.

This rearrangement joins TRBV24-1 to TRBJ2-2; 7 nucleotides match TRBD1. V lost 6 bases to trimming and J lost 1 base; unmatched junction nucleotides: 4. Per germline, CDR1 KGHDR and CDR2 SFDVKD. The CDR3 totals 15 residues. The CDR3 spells CATSSPGGNTGELFF. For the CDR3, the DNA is TGTGCCACCAGTAGCCCAGGGGGGAACACCGGGGAGCTGTTTTTT.

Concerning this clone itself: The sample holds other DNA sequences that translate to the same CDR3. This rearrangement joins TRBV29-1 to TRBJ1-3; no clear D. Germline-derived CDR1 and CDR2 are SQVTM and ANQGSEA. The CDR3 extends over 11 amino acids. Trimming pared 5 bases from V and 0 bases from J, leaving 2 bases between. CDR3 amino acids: CSVLSGNTIYF. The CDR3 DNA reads TGCAGCGTTCTCTCTGGAAACACCATATATTTT.

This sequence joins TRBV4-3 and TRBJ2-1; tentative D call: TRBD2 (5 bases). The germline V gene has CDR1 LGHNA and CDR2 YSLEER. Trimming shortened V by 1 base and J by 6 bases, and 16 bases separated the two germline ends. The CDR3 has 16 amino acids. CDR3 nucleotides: TGCGCCAGCAGCCAAGGGCCACGGGGAAAGGCCAATGAGCAGTTCTTC. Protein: CASSQGPRGKANEQFF.

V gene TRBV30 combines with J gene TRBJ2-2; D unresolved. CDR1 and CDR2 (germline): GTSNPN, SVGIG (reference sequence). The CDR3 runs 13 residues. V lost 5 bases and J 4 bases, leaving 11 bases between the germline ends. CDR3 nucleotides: TGTGCCTGGGTAGGAGACCCCACCGGGGAGCTGTTTTTT. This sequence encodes CAWVGDPTGELFF.

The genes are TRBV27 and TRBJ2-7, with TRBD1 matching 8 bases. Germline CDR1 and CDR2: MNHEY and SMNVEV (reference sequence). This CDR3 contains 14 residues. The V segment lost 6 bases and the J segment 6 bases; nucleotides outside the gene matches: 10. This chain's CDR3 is CASRSDRDVAEQYF. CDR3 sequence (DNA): TGTGCCAGCAGATCGGACAGGGATGTGGCCGAGCAGTACTTC.

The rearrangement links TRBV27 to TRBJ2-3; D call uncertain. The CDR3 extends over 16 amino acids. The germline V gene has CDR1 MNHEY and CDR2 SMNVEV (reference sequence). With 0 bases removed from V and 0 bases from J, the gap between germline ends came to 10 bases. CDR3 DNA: TGTGCCAGCAGTTTATCGCGGTCCGTTAGCACAGATACGCAGTATTTT. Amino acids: CASSLSRSVSTDTQYF.